Ten or more counts support the clone carrying this TCR beta chain. Its matching antigen is unknown. This record comes from a study of T cells after yellow fever vaccination. Findings and caveats of the study: Most clones from primary vaccination were detected again post-booster (roughly 96% CD4, about 88% CD8). It was a weaker secondary response, yet one that peaked faster, at day 5 versus 15.

The CDR3 sequence is 15 residues long. Germline CDR1 and CDR2: SGHTA and FQGNSA. Trimming pared 5 bases from V and 2 bases from J, leaving 15 bases between. A single record per CDR3 protein comes from TCRdb applying MiXCR to the 5' RACE reads. Among around 310,000 distinct CDR3 sequences listed, around 3.9% were seen once. This rearrangement joins TRBV7-2 to TRBJ2-5; possibly TRBD2 for D (6 bases). Source: PBMCs, taken on the day of the yellow fever booster vaccination. The source of this sequence is a man aged 18 to 29 who received the YFV17D yellow fever vaccine. The CDR3 region has the DNA TGTGCCAGCAGCCGTTCGGCCGGGAGACAAGAGACCCAGTACTTC. Translation: CASSRSAGRQETQYF.